The 31 T cell receptor beta chains listed next were all sequenced from one sample in a study of response to subunit inactivated influenza vaccine. TCRdb used MiXCR to reprocess the RT-PCR reads, holding one entry per CDR3 protein. Found here are about 620,000 distinct CDR3 sequences, about 11% of them singletons; the top ten hold about 11%. The same sample was also studied in work on T cells expressing NK-cell markers. That study adds: TCR beta cDNA was generated via 5'RACE template switching incorporating UMIs.

Sequencing was performed on PBMCs from blood, taken on the day of vaccination. The receptors here all came from a man in his forties or fifties who received an inactivated influenza vaccine.

This clonotype was found a few times. The V and J genes are TRBV4-2 and TRBJ2-3, with a tentative D call TRBD2 (5 bases). V gave up 0 bases and J gave up 0 bases, with 7 bases separating them. This CDR3 is built from 15 residues. CDR1 is LGHNA, CDR2 YNFKEQ, per germline. DNA of the CDR3: TGTGCCAGCAGCCAAGATACGGGAAGCACAGATACGCAGTATTTT. Encoded protein: CASSQDTGSTDTQYF.

The chain combines TRBV3-1 with TRBJ1-1; D unresolved. Trimming stripped 4 bases from V and 1 base from J, with 10 bases between. Germline V gene sequence: CDR1 LGHDT, CDR2 YNNKEL (reference sequence). The CDR3 is 14 residues long. CDR3 amino acids: CASSPMGPNTEAFF. The CDR3, as DNA: TGTGCCAGCAGCCCCATGGGCCCGAACACTGAAGCTTTCTTT. Together with reference TRBV3-1 and TRBJ1-1, the CDR3 gives the full variable domain: DTAVSQTPKYLVTQMGNDKSIKCEQNLGHDTMYWYKQDSKKFLKIMFSYNNKELIINETVPNRFSPKSPDKAHLNLHINSLELGDSAVYFCASSPMGPNTEAFFGQGTRLTVV.

The chain recombines TRBV6-5 with TRBJ2-2; 7 bases are a match to TRBD1. In germline, CDR1 is MNHEY, CDR2 SVGAGI. The CDR3 contains 18 residues. V dropped 2 bases and J dropped 4; count of bases not matched to a gene: 13. The CDR3 here is CASSYSLTGVSFTGELFF. In DNA form, the CDR3 reads TGTGCCAGCAGTTACAGTCTAACAGGGGTATCTTTCACCGGGGAGCTGTTTTTT.

This clonotype has a handful of counts. The J gene is TRBJ2-3, the V gene TRBV23-1; a possible D gene is TRBD1 (6 bases). TRBV23-1 is given ORF status, its function remaining uncertain. The length of the CDR3 is 14 residues. V was trimmed by 6 bases and J by 1 base, leaving 11 bases between them. The CDR3 DNA sequence: TGCGCCAGCAGGGGAGACAGGCGCACAGATACGCAGTATTTT. Encoded protein: CASRGDRRTDTQYF.

This chain links TRBV5-1 with TRBJ2-2, with D perhaps matching TRBD2 (5 bases). The CDR3 contains 17 residues. The V end lost 1 base, the J end lost 3 bases, and 16 bases lay between the germline ends. Per germline, CDR1 SGHRS and CDR2 YFSETQ. The CDR3 nucleotides read TGCGCCAGCAGCTTGAACCGGGATCCGGGTTACACCGGGGAGCTGTTTTTT. As protein: CASSLNRDPGYTGELFF.

This clonotype was observed a few times. The chain employs TRBV28 and TRBJ1-6; 7 nucleotides agree with TRBD1. V dropped 8 bases and J dropped 13; count of bases not matched to a gene: 5. The CDR3 runs to 11 residues. Germline CDR1 reads MDHEN; CDR2 reads SYDVKM. CDR3 in DNA: TGTGCCAGCGCGGACAGGTTTCCCCTCCACTTT. Encoded protein: CASADRFPLHF.

The chain recombines TRBV15 with TRBJ2-3, with 9 bases identical to TRBD2. Germline CDR1 LNHNV, CDR2 YYDKDF (reference sequence). J gave up 0 bases and V 3 bases, and 4 bases lay outside the gene matches. This CDR3 comprises 16 residues. CDR3 in DNA: TGTGCCACCAGCAGGGGACTAGCCGCTAGCACAGATACGCAGTATTTT. This gives the protein CATSRGLAASTDTQYF.

The V and J genes are TRBV27 and TRBJ1-5, with 7 bases aligning to TRBD1. This CDR3 is built from 16 residues. The ends lost 0 bases at V and 2 bases at J; junction bases unmatched: 4. The germline V gene has CDR1 MNHEY and CDR2 SMNVEV (reference sequence). CDR3 nucleotide sequence: TGTGCCAGCAGTTTATCGGACAGGATGCGCAATCAGCCCCAGCATTTT. It is translated as CASSLSDRMRNQPQHF.

This chain's CDR3 is CATSDLGQGTQETQYF. The CDR3 nucleotides read TGTGCCACCAGTGATCTTGGACAGGGGACCCAAGAGACCCAGTACTTC. The chain is built from TRBV24-1 and TRBJ2-5; 9 bases match TRBD1. The CDR3 extends over 16 amino acids. V shed 3 bases, J shed 1 base, and the junction held 5 bases outside the gene matches. The germline gives CDR1 KGHDR, CDR2 SFDVKD.

This clonotype was detected a few times. The gene calls are TRBV20-1 and TRBJ2-3, with 7 nucleotides matching TRBD1. After removal of 5 bases from V and 2 bases from J, the junction contained 13 bases not matched to a gene. This CDR3 region has 16 residues. CDR1 and CDR2 from the germline V gene are DFQATT and SNEGSKA (reference sequence). This CDR3 reads CSAVGKPGQITDTQYF. The CDR3 DNA reads TGCAGTGCTGTAGGGAAACCGGGACAGATCACAGATACGCAGTATTTT.

This clonotype appeared many times. The chain employs TRBV15 and TRBJ1-5; the match to TRBD1 covers 8 bases. Germline assignment: CDR1 LNHNV and CDR2 YYDKDF (reference sequence). The V segment lost 5 bases and the J segment 4 bases; nucleotides outside the gene matches: 10. The CDR3 has 16 amino acids. The CDR3 DNA reads TGTGCCACCAGCTTACGGACAGGGAGCGTGAATCAGCCCCAGCATTTT. This translates into CATSLRTGSVNQPQHF. The full variable domain, in which reference TRBV15 and TRBJ1-5 provide the parts outside the CDR3, is DAMVIQNPRYQVTQFGKPVTLSCSQTLNHNVMYWYQQKSSQAPKLLFHYYDKDFNNEADTPDNFQSRRPNTSFCFLDIRSPGLGDTAMYLCATSLRTGSVNQPQHFGDGTRLSIL.

This clonotype was recorded a few times. The J gene is TRBJ1-5, the V gene TRBV20-1, with 9 positions matching TRBD1. Germline V gene sequence: CDR1 DFQATT, CDR2 SNEGSKA (reference sequence). The V segment lost 3 bases and the J segment 2 bases; nucleotides outside the gene matches: 8. The CDR3 loop spans 16 amino acids. CDR3 region: CSARKQGAQGNQPQHF. The CDR3 coding sequence is TGCAGTGCTAGGAAACAGGGGGCGCAGGGCAATCAGCCCCAGCATTTT.

The chain combines TRBV12-3 or TRBV12-4 with TRBJ1-1; possible D gene TRBD1, 5 bases. The V gene lost 6 bases and the J gene lost 13 bases, with 18 bases spanning the gap. This CDR3 is 12 amino acids long. CDR3 bases: TGTGCCAGCAGCCTTACCGCCATGAGGGGTTTCTTT. It codes for CASSLTAMRGFF.

This clonotype has only a few counts. V is TRBV20-1 and J is TRBJ2-1; D is unresolved. The CDR3 length is 13 residues. The V and J ends lost 0 bases and 3 bases respectively, with 6 bases between them. Germline loops: CDR1 DFQATT, CDR2 SNEGSKA (reference sequence). CDR3 DNA: TGCAGTGCTAGAGATCTGAACTACAATGAGCAGTTCTTC. Translation gives CSARDLNYNEQFF.

This clonotype has at least ten counts. This chain uses TRBV11-2 with TRBJ2-5; 9 positions match TRBD1. The CDR3 totals 14 residues. V shed 5 bases, J shed 5 bases, and the junction held 6 bases outside the gene matches. Germline values: CDR1 SGHAT, CDR2 FQNNGV. In nucleotides, the CDR3 is TGTGCCAGCAGCGCTTACAGGGGGCGGGAGACCCAGTACTTC. It translates to CASSAYRGRETQYF. Together with reference TRBV11-2 and TRBJ2-5, the CDR3 gives the full variable domain: EAGVAQSPRYKIIEKRQSVAFWCNPISGHATLYWYQQILGQGPKLLIQFQNNGVVDDSQLPKDRFSAERLKGVDSTLKIQPAKLEDSAVYLCASSAYRGRETQYFGPGTRLLVL.

The gene calls are TRBV4-3 and TRBJ2-6; possibly TRBD1 or TRBD2 for D (5 bases each). Germline lookup yields CDR1 LGHNA and CDR2 YSLEER. The CDR3 contains 16 residues. V was pared by 0 bases and J by 5 bases, with 11 bases between. CDR3 sequence (DNA): TGCGCCAGCAGCCAAGAAGACAGCGGACGGGCCAACGTCCTGACTTTC. Protein product: CASSQEDSGRANVLTF.

This clonotype was recorded only once. The chain links TRBV6-5 to TRBJ1-1; D is ambiguous. V shed 2 bases and J shed 3 bases, with 13 bases lying between them. The CDR3 is 15 amino acids. Looked up from germline, CDR1 is MNHEY and CDR2 is SVGAGI. The DNA for the CDR3 is TGTGCCAGCAGTTACATGGGATGGGGTTACACTGAAGCTTTCTTT. Its protein product is CASSYMGWGYTEAFF.

This clonotype was seen ten or more times. V gene TRBV20-1 combines with J gene TRBJ2-3; D is unclear. The V end lost 3 bases, the J end lost 1 base, and 8 bases lay between the germline ends. The CDR3 contains 13 residues. From germline, CDR1 is DFQATT and CDR2 SNEGSKA (reference sequence). In DNA, the CDR3 is TGCAGTGCTAGTTACCACGGCACAGATACGCAGTATTTT. Amino acid sequence: CSASYHGTDTQYF.

Many counts were recorded for this clonotype. This chain connects TRBV12-3 or TRBV12-4 to TRBJ2-3; TRBD2 matches 10 bases. Trimming removed 1 base from V and 4 bases from J; junction bases left unmatched: 5. The CDR3 totals 16 residues. The DNA of the CDR3 is TGTGCCAGCAGTTTAGACACTAGCGGGGCGTCAGATACGCAGTATTTT. It yields the protein CASSLDTSGASDTQYF.

This clonotype was found many times. This chain links TRBV7-2 with TRBJ1-3; perhaps TRBD1 as D (6 bases). This CDR3 has 14 amino acids. V was clipped by 5 bases and J by 7 bases, with 15 bases between them. Per germline, CDR1 SGHTA and CDR2 FQGNSA. The CDR3 DNA reads as TGTGCCAGCAGCGGCGACAGGTGGAAGAACACCATATATTTT. Its translation is CASSGDRWKNTIYF.

This clonotype occurred a few times. The rearrangement uses TRBV20-1 and TRBJ2-1, with D possibly being TRBD1 or TRBD2 (5 bases each). From germline, CDR1 is DFQATT and CDR2 SNEGSKA (reference sequence). This CDR3 spans 14 amino acids. Trimming took 6 bases from V and 2 from J, leaving 14 bases between them. The CDR3: CSAPGRDTYNEQFF. The CDR3 DNA follows: TGCAGTGCCCCGGGACGGGATACCTACAATGAGCAGTTCTTC.

This rearrangement joins TRBV12-3 or TRBV12-4 to TRBJ2-7, with a tentative D call TRBD1 (6 bases). V gave up 5 bases and J gave up 0 bases, with 11 bases separating them. There are 14 residues in the CDR3. For the CDR3, the DNA is TGTGCCAGCAGTATCGGGACACTCTCCTACGAGCAGTACTTC. This codes for CASSIGTLSYEQYF.

This chain connects TRBV27 to TRBJ1-2; D unresolved. V was cut by 0 bases and J by 2 bases, with 7 bases left in between. Germline V lookup: CDR1 MNHEY, CDR2 SMNVEV (reference sequence). The CDR3 sequence is 14 residues long. The CDR3 DNA is TGTGCCAGCAGTTTATCGCCAGGAAACTATGGCTACACCTTC. Protein: CASSLSPGNYGYTF.

The CDR3 region is CACLNRDSPRDYGYTF. The DNA for the CDR3 is TGTGCCTGCCTAAACCGGGACAGCCCCAGGGACTATGGCTACACCTTC. The chain combines TRBV30 with TRBJ1-2, with 7 bases that match TRBD1. CDR1 and CDR2 from the germline V gene are GTSNPN and SVGIG (reference sequence). With 6 bases clipped from V and 3 bases from J, the junction kept 16 bases outside the gene matches. The CDR3 loop spans 16 amino acids.

This clonotype came up a few times. V and J are TRBV20-1 and TRBJ2-3; D possibly corresponds to TRBD2 (6 bases). The V gene lost 0 bases and the J gene lost 0 bases, with 10 bases spanning the gap. Per the germline V gene, CDR1 is DFQATT and CDR2 is SNEGSKA (reference sequence). The CDR3 has 15 residues. DNA of the CDR3: TGCAGTGCTAGAGATAGGGGACTGAGCACAGATACGCAGTATTTT. Translated, it gives CSARDRGLSTDTQYF.

This clonotype was seen at least ten times. The J gene is TRBJ2-5, the V gene TRBV11-2, with D uncertain. The germline V and J ends were trimmed by 1 base and 0 bases, with 9 bases remaining between them. The CDR3 consists of 15 residues. CDR1 and CDR2 from the germline V gene are SGHAT and FQNNGV. For the CDR3, the DNA is TGTGCCAGCAGCTTAGCGGCAGCAGACCAAGAGACCCAGTACTTC. Translated, it gives CASSLAAADQETQYF.

The chain links TRBV7-2 to TRBJ2-2; no clear D gene. The V end was cut by 5 bases, the J end by 6 bases, with 13 bases between. Germline CDR1 is SGHTA and CDR2 is FQGNSA. This CDR3 has 14 amino acids. The CDR3 sequence is CASSPSPVPGELFF. The CDR3 DNA follows: TGTGCCAGCAGCCCCAGCCCAGTCCCCGGGGAGCTGTTTTTT. Full variable domain (missing parts from reference TRBV7-2 and TRBJ2-2): GAGVSQSPSNKVTEKGKDVELRCDPISGHTALYWYRQSLGQGLEFLIYFQGNSAPDKSGLPSDRFSAERTGGSVSTLTIQRTQQEDSAVYLCASSPSPVPGELFFGEGSRLTVL.

There are a few counts of this clonotype. The chain combines TRBV20-1 with TRBJ2-1, with no clear D. Germline V CDR1 and CDR2: DFQATT, SNEGSKA (reference sequence). The CDR3 consists of 14 residues. Trimming shortened V by 5 bases and J by 5 bases, and 16 bases separated the two germline ends. The chain's CDR3 is CSADQTSSNNEQFF. In DNA, the CDR3 is TGCAGTGCTGACCAGACCAGCAGCAACAATGAGCAGTTCTTC.

This clonotype was counted at least ten times. The rearrangement uses TRBV12-3 or TRBV12-4 and TRBJ1-2; no clear D gene. CDR3 size: 14 residues. Trimming cost V 7 bases and J 4 bases, with 16 bases left between them. The CDR3 nucleotides are TGTGCCAGCACCTACGTAGGGTCGACCTATGGCTACACCTTC. This sequence encodes CASTYVGSTYGYTF.

In its sample, this clonotype was seen a few times. The chain carries TRBV28 and TRBJ2-2; D is uncertain. V was cut by 8 bases and J by 1 base, with 8 bases left in between. This CDR3 comprises 13 residues. Germline V lookup: CDR1 MDHEN, CDR2 SYDVKM. DNA of the CDR3: TGTGCCAGCTTGCTAGGGAACACCGGGGAGCTGTTTTTT. Protein product: CASLLGNTGELFF.

V gene TRBV4-3 combines with J gene TRBJ2-5; D is unresolved. V lost 0 bases and J lost 5, with 16 bases in between. CDR1 and CDR2 from the germline V gene are LGHNA and YSLEER. CDR3 length equals 16 residues. CDR3 nucleotide sequence: TGCGCCAGCAGCCAAGACCCGACGGGCTCGAGGGAGACCCAGTACTTC. This gives the protein CASSQDPTGSRETQYF.